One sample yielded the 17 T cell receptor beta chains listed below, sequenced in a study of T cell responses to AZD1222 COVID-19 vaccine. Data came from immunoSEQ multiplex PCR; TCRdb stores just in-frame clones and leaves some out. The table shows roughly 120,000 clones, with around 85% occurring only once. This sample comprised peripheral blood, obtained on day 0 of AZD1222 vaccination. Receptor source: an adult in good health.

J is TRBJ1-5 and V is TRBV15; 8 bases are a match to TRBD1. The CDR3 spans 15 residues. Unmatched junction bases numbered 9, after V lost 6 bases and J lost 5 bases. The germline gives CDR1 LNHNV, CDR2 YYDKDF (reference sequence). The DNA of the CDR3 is TGTGCCACCAGAGCAGGGGGCGTCAGGGATCAGCCCCAGCATTTT. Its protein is CATRAGGVRDQPQHF.

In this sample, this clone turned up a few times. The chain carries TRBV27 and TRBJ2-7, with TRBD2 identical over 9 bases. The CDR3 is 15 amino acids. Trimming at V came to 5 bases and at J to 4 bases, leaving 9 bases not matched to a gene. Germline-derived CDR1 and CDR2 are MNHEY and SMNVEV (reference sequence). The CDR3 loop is CASSRQLAGGYEQYF. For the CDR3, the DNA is TGTGCCAGCAGTCGACAACTAGCGGGTGGATACGAGCAGTACTTC.

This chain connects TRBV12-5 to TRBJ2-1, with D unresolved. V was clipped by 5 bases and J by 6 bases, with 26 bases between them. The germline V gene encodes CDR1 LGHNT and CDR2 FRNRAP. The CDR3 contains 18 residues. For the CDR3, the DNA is TGTGCTAGTGGTCCCCTACCTATTTTGCGGAAATCGTCCAATGAGCAGTTCTTC. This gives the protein CASGPLPILRKSSNEQFF.

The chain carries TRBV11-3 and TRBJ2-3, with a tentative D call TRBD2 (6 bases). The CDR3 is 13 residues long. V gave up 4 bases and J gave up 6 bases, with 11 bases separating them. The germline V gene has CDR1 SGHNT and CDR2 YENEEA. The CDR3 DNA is TGTGCCAGCAGCTCCGGGACTCTGGATACGCAGTATTTT. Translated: CASSSGTLDTQYF.

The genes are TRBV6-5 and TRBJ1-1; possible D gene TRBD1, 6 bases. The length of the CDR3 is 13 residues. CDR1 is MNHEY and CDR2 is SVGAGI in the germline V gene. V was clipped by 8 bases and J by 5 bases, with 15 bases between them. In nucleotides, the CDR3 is TGTGCCAGCTTCGACAGGTCGTATACTGAAGCTTTCTTT. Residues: CASFDRSYTEAFF.

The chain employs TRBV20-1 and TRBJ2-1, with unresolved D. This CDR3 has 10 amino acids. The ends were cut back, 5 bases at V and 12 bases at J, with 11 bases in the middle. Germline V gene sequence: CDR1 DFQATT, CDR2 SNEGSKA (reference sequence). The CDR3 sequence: CSALLYVQFF. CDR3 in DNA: TGCAGTGCTCTTTTATACGTGCAGTTCTTC.

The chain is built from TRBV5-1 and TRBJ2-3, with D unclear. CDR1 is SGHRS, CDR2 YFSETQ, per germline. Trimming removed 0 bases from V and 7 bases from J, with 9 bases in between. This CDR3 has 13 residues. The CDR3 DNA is TGCGCCAGCAGCTTGGGGGCCCCAAATACGCAGTATTTT. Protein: CASSLGAPNTQYF.

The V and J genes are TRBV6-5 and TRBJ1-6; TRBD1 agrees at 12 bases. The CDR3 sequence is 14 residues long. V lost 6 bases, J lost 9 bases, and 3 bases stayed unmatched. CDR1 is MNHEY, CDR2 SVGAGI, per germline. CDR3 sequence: CASRGQGAASPLHF. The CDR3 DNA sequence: TGTGCCAGCAGGGGACAGGGGGCCGCTTCACCCCTCCACTTT.

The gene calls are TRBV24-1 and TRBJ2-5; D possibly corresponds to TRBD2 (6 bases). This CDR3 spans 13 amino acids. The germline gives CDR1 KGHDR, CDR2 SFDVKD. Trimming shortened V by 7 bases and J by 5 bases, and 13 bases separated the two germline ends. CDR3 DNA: TGTGCCACCAGACAGGAGGGGACGGAGACCCAGTACTTC. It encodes CATRQEGTETQYF.

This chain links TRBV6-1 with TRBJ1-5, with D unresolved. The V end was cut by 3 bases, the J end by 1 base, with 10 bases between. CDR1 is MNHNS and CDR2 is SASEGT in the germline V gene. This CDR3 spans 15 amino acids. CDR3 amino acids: CASSDLRASNQPQHF. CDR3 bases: TGTGCCAGCAGTGACCTACGGGCGAGCAATCAGCCCCAGCATTTT.

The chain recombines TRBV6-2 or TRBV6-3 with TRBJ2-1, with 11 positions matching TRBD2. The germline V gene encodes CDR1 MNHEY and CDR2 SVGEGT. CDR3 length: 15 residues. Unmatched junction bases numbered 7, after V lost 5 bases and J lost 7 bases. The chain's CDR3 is CASSPYTSGGNEQFF. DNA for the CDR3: TGTGCCAGCAGTCCGTACACTAGCGGGGGAAATGAGCAGTTCTTC.

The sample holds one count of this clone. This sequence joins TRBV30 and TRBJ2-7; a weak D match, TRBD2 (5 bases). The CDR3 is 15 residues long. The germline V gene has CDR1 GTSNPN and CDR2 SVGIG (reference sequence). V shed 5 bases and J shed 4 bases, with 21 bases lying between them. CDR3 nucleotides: TGTGCCTGGGGAGGCTCGGCTACAGACCTTTACGAGCAGTACTTC. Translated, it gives CAWGGSATDLYEQYF.

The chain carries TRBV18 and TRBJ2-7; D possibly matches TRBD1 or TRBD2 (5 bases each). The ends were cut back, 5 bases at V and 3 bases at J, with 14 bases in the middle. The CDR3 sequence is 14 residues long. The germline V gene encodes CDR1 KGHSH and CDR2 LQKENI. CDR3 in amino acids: CASSSSGTIYEQYF. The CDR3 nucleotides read TGTGCCAGCTCATCTTCCGGGACCATCTACGAGCAGTACTTC.

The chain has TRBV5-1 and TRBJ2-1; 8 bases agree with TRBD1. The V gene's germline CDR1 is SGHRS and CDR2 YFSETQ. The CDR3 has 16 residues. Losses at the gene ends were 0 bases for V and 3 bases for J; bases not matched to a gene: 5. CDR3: CASSLGGQENYNEQFF. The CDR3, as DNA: TGCGCCAGCAGCTTGGGGGGACAGGAGAACTACAATGAGCAGTTCTTC.

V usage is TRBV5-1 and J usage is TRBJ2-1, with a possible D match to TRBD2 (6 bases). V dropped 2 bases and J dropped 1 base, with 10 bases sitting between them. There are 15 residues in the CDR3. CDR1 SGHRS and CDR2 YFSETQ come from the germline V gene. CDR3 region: CASSFLGTSYNEQFF. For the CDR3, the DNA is TGCGCCAGCAGCTTTCTAGGGACTTCCTACAATGAGCAGTTCTTC.

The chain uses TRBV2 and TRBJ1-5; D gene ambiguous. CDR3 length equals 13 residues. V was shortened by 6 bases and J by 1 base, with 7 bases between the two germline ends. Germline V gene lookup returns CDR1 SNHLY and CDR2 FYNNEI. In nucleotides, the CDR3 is TGTGCCAGCAGCCAGGACAGCAATCAGCCCCAGCATTTT. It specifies CASSQDSNQPQHF.

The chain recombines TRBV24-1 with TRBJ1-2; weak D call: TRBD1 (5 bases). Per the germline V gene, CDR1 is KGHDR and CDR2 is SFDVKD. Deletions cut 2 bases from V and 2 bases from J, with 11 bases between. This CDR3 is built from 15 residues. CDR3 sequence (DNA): TGTGCCACCAGTGATTCCCCTGGGGGGAACTATGGCTACACCTTC. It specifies CATSDSPGGNYGYTF.